This T cell receptor (beta chain) was recovered during a study of control samples from healthy donors and cancer patients. Here immunoSEQ multiplex PCR was the method, and the copy in TCRdb shows in-frame clones only, minus some. The repertoire has about 170,000 clones, roughly 93% of them found once; the top ten carry approximately 4%. The CDR3 spans 13 residues. V was cut by 9 bases and J by 3 bases, with 15 bases left in between. Germline lookup yields CDR1 LNHDA and CDR2 SQIVND (reference sequence). The chain joins TRBV19 to TRBJ2-7, with D possibly being TRBD1 (6 bases). Sequencing was performed on blood. The receptor's source is a woman aged 60-70 years in good health. CDR3 amino acids: CASRGPMNYEQYF. The CDR3 DNA is TGTGCCAGCAGGGGACCCATGAACTACGAGCAGTACTTC.